This TCR beta chain was sequenced for a study of blood T cells in healthy people across ages. Broader study findings: The study lacked donor CMV status, which possibly confounded expanded clonotype changes.

A minimum of 7 million PBMCs was isolated per sample. Combining a sample-barcoded 5' primer with a J-beta primer mix, a second PCR ran for about 7 to 12 cycles. TCRdb ran MiXCR on the 5' RACE reads and lists one entry per CDR3 protein. The sample carries under 2,000,000 distinct CDR3 sequences, 40% to 55% recorded once. CDR1 and CDR2 (germline): MNHEY, SVGEGT. J lost 3 bases, V lost 2 bases, and 9 bases had no gene match. The CDR3 is 17 amino acids. To note about this clonotype: Its antigen is as yet unknown.

The specimen was blood. The sequence came from a woman aged 40 to 55 in good health. V and J are TRBV6-2 or TRBV6-3 and TRBJ2-4; 8 nucleotides line up with TRBD1. Here the CDR3 DNA reads TGTGCCAGCAGTTACGAGACAGGGGACCTCCTCAAAAACATTCAGTACTTC. Translating gives CASSYETGDLLKNIQYF.